What follows are 3 T cell receptor beta chains derived from one specimen sequenced in a study of blood T cell repertoires in COVID-19. Only in-frame clones appear in the TCRdb table, and some are missing; sequencing was by immunoSEQ multiplex PCR. In the table there are about 260,000 clones, roughly 86% of which are singletons. Sequencing input: peripheral blood. Source of these receptors: a woman in her forties or fifties with acute or convalescent COVID-19.

The chain couples TRBV7-2 to TRBJ1-1; D may be TRBD1 (6 bases). Between the trimmed V and J ends, which lost 8 bases and 4 bases, there was a span of 20 bases. This CDR3 region has 15 residues. Germline V gives CDR1 SGHTA, CDR2 FQGNSA. The CDR3 loop reads CASGRQAGGGTEAFF. The DNA for the CDR3 is TGTGCCAGCGGAAGACAGGCCGGCGGTGGCACTGAAGCTTTCTTT.

The chain carries TRBV12-5 and TRBJ2-5; D remains unclear. V was cut by 4 bases and J by 2 bases, with 8 bases left in between. This CDR3 comprises 13 residues. CDR1 and CDR2 from the germline V gene are LGHNT and FRNRAP. DNA for the CDR3: TGTGCTAGTGGTTCCCCTAGTCAAGAGACCCAGTACTTC. Translated, it gives CASGSPSQETQYF. The variable domain in full, with the rest retrieved from reference TRBV12-5 and TRBJ2-5, is DARVTQTPRHKVTEMGQEVTMRCQPILGHNTVFWYRQTMMQGLELLAYFRNRAPLDDSGMPKDRFSAEMPDATLATLKIQPSEPRDSAVYFCASGSPSQETQYFGPGTRLLVL.

The V gene is TRBV7-8, the J gene TRBJ2-3; a possible D gene is TRBD2 (6 bases). CDR3 length: 18 amino acids. Germline V gives CDR1 SGHVS, CDR2 FQNEAQ. Trimming took off 5 bases at V and 4 bases at J, with 25 bases between the two ends. This chain's CDR3 is CASSPFLRRRESSDTQYF. The CDR3 nucleotides read TGTGCCAGCAGCCCCTTTCTCCGCAGGAGGGAGAGTTCAGATACGCAGTATTTT.